This T cell receptor beta chain was profiled in a study of tumor-infiltrating lymphocytes in primary liver carcinoma (dated by TCRdb to 2016 to 2017). Some background on the complete study: Of the five patients (three men and two women, aged 30 to 69 years), four had hepatocellular carcinoma and one had combined HCC and intrahepatic cholangiocarcinoma. The tumors of the five patients were staged as T1-T3 N0M0, with maximum diameters ranging from 4.2 to 10 cm. Samples yielded roughly 3.5 to 7.13 million productive TCRbeta reads; read depth did not differ significantly between tissue types. Across five regions of each liver tumor, along with adjacent normal tissue and blood, the study brought together TCRbeta repertoire sequencing, expression microarrays and whole-exome sequencing. A total of 35 specimens from 5 patients underwent TCRbeta repertoire sequencing, comprising around 25 tumor regions, 5 adjacent noncancerous liver tissues and 5 peripheral blood samples. To link TCRbeta repertoire diversity to the local molecular phenotype, the roughly 23 tumor region samples were profiled with Agilent mRNA microarrays. Reproducibility between technical replicate repertoires was high, with correlation coefficients above 0.95 and mean shared-clone rates roughly 0.87.

Starting from about 500 ng total RNA, TCRbeta-specific cDNA was produced by reverse transcription with a constant-region primer and ProtoScript II reverse transcriptase. The TCRbeta libraries were prepared through three rounds of nested multiplex PCR following a slightly modified ARM-PCR procedure. Each of the first two PCR rounds ran for approximately 10 cycles and used multiplex TRBV1-TRBV30 forward primers together with a Cbeta reverse primer. Sample barcodes and Illumina adapters were attached in a final 25-cycle PCR using Deep VentR polymerase. Before sequencing, amplicons of 200-500 bp were purified from gel using a QIAquick gel extraction kit. An Illumina HiSeq 2500 was used to sequence the TCRbeta amplicons, generating 250-bp paired-end reads. Per the authors' processing: To recover full CDR3 sequences, reads were quality-trimmed using Trimmomatic v0.33 and paired reads were then merged using FLASH v1.2.11. V, D and J germline segments were assigned to the rearranged TCRbeta sequences using MiGEC v1.2.1b. Clonotype statistics, along with Shannon-Wiener diversity indices, were calculated using VDJtools v1.0.0. To reduce sampling bias, subsequent analyses other than the diversity analysis used only the 250 most abundant clonotypes in each sample. The public sequencing data were trimmed at Q25 with fastp and processed into clonotypes with MiXCR by TCRdb, which kept only in-frame beta chains. CDR3 protein duplicates are merged, each entry listing the most common genes and DNA. These V and J calls derive from TCRdb rather than the authors' analysis. This sample lists some 110,000 distinct CDR3 sequences; 64% were detected once. Together, the top ten hold about 8% of the sample.

Study-wide findings and limitations: The top 250 clones accounted for a significantly greater share of the repertoire in tumors than in blood (p = 0.039). Comparison of CD4+ and CD8+ T cell repertoires was precluded by the use of bulk unsorted samples. Only about 8-24% of top clones were present in all five regions of a tumor, suggesting spatial heterogeneity of tumor-infiltrating T cells. Because only the TCR beta chain was sequenced and unpaired alpha chains were not captured, true repertoire diversity is likely underestimated. Repertoire overlap was higher between tumor regions (mean around 36%) than tumor-adjacent (approximately 17%) or tumor-blood (about 15%) pairs, consistent with antigen-driven expansion. With just 4 or 5 patients in the study, the authors point out that the findings should be validated in a larger study.

CDR1 and CDR2 are drawn from the germline V gene: MDHEN, SYDVKM. Counting both end residues, the CDR3 totals 13 amino acids. The CDR3 DNA has 39 bases and is translated from base 1. As for this clonotype: The clone's antigen remains unknown. Because it lacks the conserved phenylalanine or tryptophan at the end, this CDR3 is likely a read error.

Without any cell sorting, total RNA and DNA were extracted together from about 20-30 mg of bulk tissue using the AllPrep DNA/RNA mini kit. Five patients with histopathologically diagnosed primary liver carcinoma underwent surgical resection in China between November 2015 and March 2016. At the time of sampling, the patients were treatment-naive and had chronic HBV infection. Five spatially separated regions were sampled from each tumor: the superior, inferior, left-lateral and right-lateral poles, plus the tumor centre. More than 85% viable tumor cells were found by histology in every tumor sample. Fresh tumor and adjacent tissue pieces were bisected, with one half stored in RNAlater at -80 degrees C and the other half sent for histology.

The sample was liver tumor tissue from sampling region 3. What this sample's cell subset or site label stands for: tumor region T3, left-lateral pole. This TCR was sampled from a woman between 55 and 75 years old with primary liver carcinoma and hepatitis B virus infection. The receptor chain draws on TRBV28 and TRBJ2-5, with the identity of the D gene unclear. The DNA reads TGTGCCAGCAGTTTATCCGGTGTTGAGATCCAGTACCTC. Protein translation: CASSLSGVEIQYL.